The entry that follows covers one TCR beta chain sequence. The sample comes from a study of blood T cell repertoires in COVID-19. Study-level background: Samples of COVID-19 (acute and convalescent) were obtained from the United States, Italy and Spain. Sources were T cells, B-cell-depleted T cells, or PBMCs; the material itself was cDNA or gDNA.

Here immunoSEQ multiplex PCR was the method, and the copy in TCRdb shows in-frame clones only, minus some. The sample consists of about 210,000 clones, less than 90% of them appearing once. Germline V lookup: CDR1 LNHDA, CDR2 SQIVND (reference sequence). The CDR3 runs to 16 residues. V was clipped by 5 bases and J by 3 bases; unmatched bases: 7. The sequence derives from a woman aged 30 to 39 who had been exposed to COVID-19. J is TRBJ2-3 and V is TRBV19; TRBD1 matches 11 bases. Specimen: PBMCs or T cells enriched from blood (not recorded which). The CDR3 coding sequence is TGTGCCAGTAGTCCCGGACAGGGGGCCTGGACAGATACGCAGTATTTT. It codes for CASSPGQGAWTDTQYF.